This TCR beta chain was sequenced in a study of read filtering for tumor transcriptome and immune sequencing. For the study at large: By R-ISS, stages I, II and III held about 8, 15 and 7 patients. DNase treatment preceded whole-transcriptome library preparation.

Study-level points and caveats: In IR-seq, single-read clonotypes were 70% to 85% of clonotypes but around 3.5% of reads.

The V and J ends lost 5 bases and 5 bases, in that order; junction bases with no gene match: 8. In germline, CDR1 is MDHEN, CDR2 SYDVKM. The CDR3 consists of 15 residues. Molecular barcoded adaptors covering alpha/delta and beta/gamma chains were used on roughly 400 ng RNA. MiXCR, run by TCRdb on the reads, gives a single entry per CDR3 protein. In the table there are about 62,000 distinct CDR3 sequences, less than 20% of which are singletons. As for this clonotype: The antigen is undetermined.

V usage is TRBV28 and J usage is TRBJ2-5, with TRBD1 identical over 10 bases. This TCR came from a donor at least 40 years old with multiple myeloma. The source material was a population of CD138-negative cells sorted from bone marrow. The CDR3: CASSPGTGVRETQYF. For the CDR3, the DNA is TGTGCCAGCAGTCCCGGGACAGGGGTAAGGGAGACCCAGTACTTC.